This passage covers 3 T cell receptor beta chains from one sample sequenced in a study of blood T cell repertoires in COVID-19. TCRdb's copy holds only in-frame clones and misses some; the assay was immunoSEQ multiplex PCR. The sample lists tens of thousands of clones; roughly 85% were seen once. The sample comprised peripheral blood. The receptors were sampled from a human donor in a cohort sampled during active COVID-19.

This chain uses TRBV3-1 (or the pseudogene TRBV3-2) with TRBJ2-2; 8 positions match TRBD1. The CDR3 is made up of 19 amino acids. J lost 4 bases, V lost 4 bases, and 17 bases had no gene match. Germline V lookup: CDR1 LGHDT, CDR2 YNNKEL (reference sequence). The CDR3: CASSPLCLYRGDSTGELFF. CDR3 in DNA: TGTGCCAGCAGCCCTTTATGCTTGTACAGGGGGGACTCCACCGGGGAGCTGTTTTTT.

DNA of the CDR3: TGTGCCAGCAGCGTAGGGGTTAGCGGGAGGTTAGGGGAGACCCAGTACTTC. Encoded protein: CASSVGVSGRLGETQYF. The gene calls are TRBV9 and TRBJ2-5; 10 bases map to TRBD2. Per germline, CDR1 SGDLS and CDR2 YYNGEE. CDR3 length: 17 amino acids. V lost 0 bases to trimming and J lost 5 bases; unmatched junction nucleotides: 10.

The CDR3 sequence is CASSTGGEETQYF. The CDR3 nucleotides read TGTGCCAGCAGTACCGGTGGGGAGGAGACCCAGTACTTC. The chain combines TRBV6-6 with TRBJ2-5; possible D gene TRBD2, 5 bases. Germline CDR1 MNHNY, CDR2 SVGAGI (reference sequence). This CDR3 is built from 13 residues. Trimming removed 5 bases at V and 5 bases at J, with 12 bases between.